The source of this T cell receptor beta chain is a study of blood T cell repertoires in COVID-19. The protocol was immunoSEQ multiplex PCR, while the TCRdb copy is restricted to in-frame clones and leaves out a portion. This table has 170,000 or so clones, more than 85% appearing once. V shed 4 bases, J shed 2 bases, and the junction held 14 bases outside the gene matches. CDR1 and CDR2 from the germline V gene are SGHRS and YFSETQ. This CDR3 comprises 18 residues. The rearrangement links TRBV5-1 to TRBJ2-5; 10 bases map to TRBD2. The TCR originated in a man aged 55 to 70 with COVID-19, enrolled during active disease. Sequenced: peripheral blood. CDR3 region: CASSMGLAPIRVQETQYF. The CDR3 DNA reads TGCGCCAGCAGCATGGGACTAGCGCCCATCCGAGTACAAGAGACCCAGTACTTC.